These 20 T cell receptor beta chains originate from one sample sequenced in a study of OX40 agonist ivuxolimab in advanced cancers. The library was obtained by the immunoSEQ multiplex PCR assay. The immuneACCESS repertoire file appears here via TCRdb, limited to in-frame rearrangements. These files lack a portion of the clones; in checked studies, under half of the deficit traces to unresolved V genes, and the cause of the others is not known. The sample table contains tens of thousands of clones; only one count was recorded for roughly nine tenths of them. The top ten clones comprise around 20% of the sample. The sequences come from CD4+ or CD8+ T cells sorted from blood, collected in a trial of the OX40 agonist ivuxolimab. The origin of the receptors is an adult with an advanced solid tumor such as melanoma, head and neck, liver or kidney cancer.

J is TRBJ2-2 and V is TRBV29-1; 9 nucleotides line up with TRBD1. The CDR3 length is 14 residues. J was trimmed by 2 bases and V by 7 bases; bases with no gene match: 5. Germline loops: CDR1 SQVTM, CDR2 ANQGSEA. The CDR3 DNA follows: TGCAGCGCCTCGGGACAGGGAAACACCGGGGAGCTGTTTTTT. Amino acid sequence: CSASGQGNTGELFF.

The chain uses TRBV12-5 and TRBJ2-1, with 8 bases identical to TRBD2. Losses at the gene ends were 7 bases for V and 5 bases for J; bases not matched to a gene: 13. The CDR3 extends over 16 amino acids. CDR1 and CDR2 (germline): LGHNT, FRNRAP. The CDR3 coding sequence is TGTGCTAGTGCCCTACCTCGGGGGGGCACCGACAATGAGCAGTTCTTC. Its translation: CASALPRGGTDNEQFF. Complete variable domain (other parts from reference TRBV12-5 and TRBJ2-1): DARVTQTPRHKVTEMGQEVTMRCQPILGHNTVFWYRQTMMQGLELLAYFRNRAPLDDSGMPKDRFSAEMPDATLATLKIQPSEPRDSAVYFCASALPRGGTDNEQFFGPGTRLTVL.

The rearrangement links TRBV10-1 to TRBJ2-1; the D gene is possibly TRBD2 (5 bases). Germline lookup yields CDR1 WNHNN and CDR2 SYGVQD (reference sequence). The CDR3 contains 13 residues. The V end lost 4 bases, the J end lost 6 bases, and 10 bases lay between the germline ends. For the CDR3, the DNA is TGCGCCAGCAGTGGGGCCAGCGGCAATGAGCAGTTCTTC. Residues: CASSGASGNEQFF.

The chain employs TRBV29-1 and TRBJ2-1; TRBD2 agrees at 7 bases. The CDR3 extends over 14 amino acids. V shed 6 bases and J 2 bases; nucleotides not matched to a gene: 7. Looked up from germline, CDR1 is SQVTM and CDR2 is ANQGSEA. The CDR3 bases are TGCAGCGTGAACGGACTAGAGGCCTACAATGAGCAGTTCTTC. This encodes CSVNGLEAYNEQFF.

This chain links TRBV6-4 with TRBJ1-1; 7 positions agree with TRBD1. CDR1 is MRHNA and CDR2 is SNTAGT in the germline V gene. The CDR3 is made up of 14 amino acids. V trimming: 3 bases; J trimming: 3 bases; junction bases outside the gene matches: 4. In DNA form, the CDR3 reads TGTGCCAGCAGTGAGACAGGGTGGGACACTGAAGCTTTCTTT. This translates into CASSETGWDTEAFF.

This clone was counted only a few times. The rearrangement uses TRBV6-5 and TRBJ1-6; D uncertain. V was clipped by 5 bases and J by 6 bases, with 5 bases between them. This CDR3 contains 12 residues. CDR1 is MNHEY, CDR2 SVGAGI, per germline. The CDR3 nucleotides read TGTGCCAGCAGTAAAACTAATTCACCCCTCCACTTT. Its protein product is CASSKTNSPLHF.

The J gene is TRBJ2-1, the V gene TRBV15, with D possibly called TRBD1 or TRBD2 (6 bases each). Germline V gives CDR1 LNHNV, CDR2 YYDKDF (reference sequence). The V and J ends lost 5 bases and 5 bases respectively, with 19 bases between them. The CDR3 is 16 residues long. The CDR3 region has the DNA TGTGCCACCAGCGGGGACCTAGGGGGGCACAACAATGAGCAGTTCTTC. Translation: CATSGDLGGHNNEQFF.

The rearrangement uses TRBV5-5 and TRBJ1-4; 8 positions agree with TRBD1. Per the germline V gene, CDR1 is SGHKS and CDR2 is YYEKEE (reference sequence). This CDR3 contains 16 residues. V lost 5 bases and J lost 0; bases outside the gene matches: 6. In nucleotides, the CDR3 is TGTGCCAGCAGTCTGACAGGGGCGGCAACTAATGAAAAACTGTTTTTT. It codes for CASSLTGAATNEKLFF.

This chain joins TRBV10-2 and TRBJ2-3; D tentatively fits TRBD1 or TRBD2 (5 bases each). Looked up from germline, CDR1 is WSHSY and CDR2 is SAAADI. The V end lost 2 bases, the J end lost 4 bases, and 16 bases lay between the germline ends. This CDR3 is 16 amino acids long. The CDR3 loop reads CASSEPQMGVADTQYF. The CDR3 DNA follows: TGCGCCAGCAGTGAGCCTCAGATGGGGGTGGCAGATACGCAGTATTTT.

The V and J genes are TRBV13 and TRBJ1-1, with D possibly being TRBD1 (5 bases). This CDR3 region has 13 residues. Looked up from germline, CDR1 is PRHDT and CDR2 is FYEKMQ (reference sequence). Trimming removed 3 bases from V and 0 bases from J, with 5 bases in between. The CDR3 sequence: CASSLTVNTEAFF. The CDR3 coding sequence is TGTGCCAGCAGCTTGACAGTGAACACTGAAGCTTTCTTT.

This chain connects TRBV7-3 to TRBJ2-3; 7 bases agree with TRBD2. The CDR3 consists of 16 residues. V shed 1 base and J 2 bases; nucleotides not matched to a gene: 6. Germline V lookup: CDR1 SGHTA, CDR2 FQGTGA. CDR3 loop: CASSLNPGLSTDTQYF. The CDR3 DNA sequence: TGTGCCAGCAGCTTAAACCCGGGACTATCCACAGATACGCAGTATTTT.

The chain couples TRBV27 to TRBJ1-2; the D is unclear. Trimming removed 5 bases from V and 4 bases from J, with 14 bases in between. Germline V gene data show CDR1 as MNHEY and CDR2 as SMNVEV (reference sequence). This CDR3 region has 14 residues. CDR3 coding DNA: TGTGCCAGCAGTCCATATACGGGTAGCTATGGCTACACCTTC. Protein sequence: CASSPYTGSYGYTF.

The chain couples TRBV5-8 to TRBJ2-3, with TRBD2 as a possible D gene (6 bases). Per the germline V gene, CDR1 is SGHTS and CDR2 is YDEGEE. Trimming stripped 0 bases from V and 2 bases from J, with 10 bases between. The CDR3 is 15 amino acids. The CDR3 DNA follows: TGTGCCAGCAGCTTGGGAACGGGGGACACAGATACGCAGTATTTT. Protein sequence: CASSLGTGDTDTQYF.

The V gene is TRBV5-1, the J gene TRBJ1-2; 7 nucleotides line up with TRBD1. The CDR3 is 13 residues long. Germline trimming cut 0 bases from V and 6 bases from J; bases unmatched to any gene: 2. The germline V gene encodes CDR1 SGHRS and CDR2 YFSETQ. The CDR3 DNA follows: TGCGCCAGCAGCTTGGGGACAGGTGATGGCTACACCTTC. Its translation is CASSLGTGDGYTF. The full variable domain, completed using reference TRBV5-1 and TRBJ1-2, is KAGVTQTPRYLIKTRGQQVTLSCSPISGHRSVSWYQQTPGQGLQFLFEYFSETQRNKGNFPGRFSGRQFSNSRSEMNVSTLELGDSALYLCASSLGTGDGYTFGSGTRLTVV.

J is TRBJ1-2 and V is TRBV7-6, with 8 bases fitting TRBD1. The V gene end was trimmed by 1 base and the J gene end by 8 bases; junction bases not matched to a gene: 0. Germline CDR1 SGHVS, CDR2 FNYEAQ. The CDR3 has 12 amino acids. The CDR3 DNA reads TGTGCCAGCAGCTTAGGGGACAGGGGCTACACCTTC. As protein: CASSLGDRGYTF.

The chain is built from TRBV28 and TRBJ2-3; unclear D gene. CDR1 is MDHEN, CDR2 SYDVKM, per germline. The CDR3 is 14 residues long. Trimming took off 2 bases at V and 4 bases at J, with 10 bases between the two ends. The CDR3 sequence: CASSLSQVSDTQYF. The CDR3 DNA sequence: TGTGCCAGCAGTTTAAGCCAAGTTTCAGATACGCAGTATTTT. The full variable domain, rest sourced from reference TRBV28 and TRBJ2-3, is DVKVTQSSRYLVKRTGEKVFLECVQDMDHENMFWYRQDPGLGLRLIYFSYDVKMKEKGDIPEGYSVSREKKERFSLILESASTNQTSMYLCASSLSQVSDTQYFGPGTRLTVL.

The table lists this clone with a few counts. The genes are TRBV9 and TRBJ2-5; D could derive from TRBD1 or TRBD2 (8 bases each). This CDR3 has 16 amino acids. CDR1 and CDR2 (germline): SGDLS, YYNGEE. Trimming cost V 4 bases and J 1 base, with 17 bases left between them. DNA for the CDR3: TGTGCCAGCAGCCCAGGGGGCGGGGGGATCCAAGAGACCCAGTACTTC. Translated: CASSPGGGGIQETQYF.

The V and J genes are TRBV19 and TRBJ1-4; D gene uncertain. This CDR3 has 13 amino acids. Trimming left V 8 bases short and J 5 bases short, with 12 bases between. Germline V lookup: CDR1 LNHDA, CDR2 SQIVND (reference sequence). The CDR3 DNA reads TGTGCCAGTTATAATAGGGAGAATGAAAAACTGTTTTTT. Amino acid sequence: CASYNRENEKLFF. Together with reference TRBV19 and TRBJ1-4, the CDR3 gives the full variable domain: DGGITQSPKYLFRKEGQNVTLSCEQNLNHDAMYWYRQDPGQGLRLIYYSQIVNDFQKGDIAEGYSVSREKKESFPLTVTSAQKNPTAFYLCASYNRENEKLFFGSGTQLSVL.

The genes are TRBV7-2 and TRBJ1-3, with a weak D call TRBD1 (5 bases). This CDR3 has 15 amino acids. With 4 bases removed from V and 3 bases from J, the gap between germline ends came to 13 bases. The germline V gene encodes CDR1 SGHTA and CDR2 FQGNSA. This CDR3 is CASSSEGLGGNTIYF. CDR3 DNA: TGTGCCAGCAGCTCCGAGGGGCTTGGTGGAAACACCATATATTTT. Based on the CDR3 plus reference TRBV7-2 and TRBJ1-3, the full variable domain is GAGVSQSPSNKVTEKGKDVELRCDPISGHTALYWYRQSLGQGLEFLIYFQGNSAPDKSGLPSDRFSAERTGGSVSTLTIQRTQQEDSAVYLCASSSEGLGGNTIYFGEGSWLTVV.

V gene TRBV9 combines with J gene TRBJ1-2, with TRBD1 as a possible D gene (6 bases). V lost 0 bases, J lost 4 bases, and 10 bases lay in between. CDR1 and CDR2 from the germline V gene are SGDLS and YYNGEE. The CDR3 has 14 amino acids. This chain's CDR3 is CASSVGGAGYGYTF. The CDR3 bases are TGTGCCAGCAGCGTAGGGGGGGCTGGCTATGGCTACACCTTC.